Here is one TCR beta chain with its context. Its specificity is not known. The sample originates from a study of PD-1 blockade in classical Hodgkin lymphoma. Assay: immunoSEQ multiplex PCR; the TCRdb copy retains only in-frame clones and omits some. In the table there are over 60,000 clones, over 90% of which are singletons. Study-wide findings and caveats: Compared with healthy donors, newly diagnosed patients reportedly showed lower baseline TCR diversity.

Indicated time point: newly diagnosed, previously untreated cHL patient sample. The CDR3 loop spans 12 amino acids. The germline V gene encodes CDR1 SGHRS and CDR2 YFSETQ. V was pared by 4 bases and J by 7 bases, with 11 bases between. The chain uses TRBV5-1 and TRBJ2-5, with no clear D. This receptor was taken from a human donor with classical Hodgkin lymphoma. The specimen was peripheral blood mononuclear cells (PBMCs). CDR3 in amino acids: CASSPLSGTQYF. The CDR3 bases are TGCGCCAGCAGCCCCCTGTCGGGGACCCAGTACTTC. The entire variable domain, with the rest obtained from reference TRBV5-1 and TRBJ2-5, is as follows: KAGVTQTPRYLIKTRGQQVTLSCSPISGHRSVSWYQQTPGQGLQFLFEYFSETQRNKGNFPGRFSGRQFSNSRSEMNVSTLELGDSALYLCASSPLSGTQYFGPGTRLLVL.